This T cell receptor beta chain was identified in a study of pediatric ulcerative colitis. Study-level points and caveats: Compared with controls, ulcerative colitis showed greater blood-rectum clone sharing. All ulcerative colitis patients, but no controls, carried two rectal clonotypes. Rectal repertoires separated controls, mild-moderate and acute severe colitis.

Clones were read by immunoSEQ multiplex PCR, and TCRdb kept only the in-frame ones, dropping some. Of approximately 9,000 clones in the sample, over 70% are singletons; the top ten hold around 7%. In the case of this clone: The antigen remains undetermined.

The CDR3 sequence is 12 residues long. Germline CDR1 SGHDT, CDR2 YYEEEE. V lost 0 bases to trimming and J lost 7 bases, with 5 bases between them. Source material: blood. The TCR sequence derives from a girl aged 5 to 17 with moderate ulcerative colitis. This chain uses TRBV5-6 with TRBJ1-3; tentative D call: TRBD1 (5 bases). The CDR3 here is CASSLGGNTIYF. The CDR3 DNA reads TGTGCCAGCAGCTTGGGGGGCAACACCATATATTTT.